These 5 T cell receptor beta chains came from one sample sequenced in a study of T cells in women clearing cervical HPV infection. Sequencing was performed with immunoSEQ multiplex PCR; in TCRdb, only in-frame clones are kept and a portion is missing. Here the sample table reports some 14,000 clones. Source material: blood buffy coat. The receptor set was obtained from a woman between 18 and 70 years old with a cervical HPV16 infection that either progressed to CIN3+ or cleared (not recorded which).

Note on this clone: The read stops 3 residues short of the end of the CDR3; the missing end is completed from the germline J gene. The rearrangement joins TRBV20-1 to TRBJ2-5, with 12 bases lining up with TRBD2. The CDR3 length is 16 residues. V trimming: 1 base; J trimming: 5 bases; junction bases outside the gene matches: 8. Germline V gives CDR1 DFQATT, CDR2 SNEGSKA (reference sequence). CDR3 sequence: CSARAPLAGGLETQYF. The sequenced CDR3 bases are TGCAGTGCTAGAGCCCCTCTAGCGGGAGGGCTGGAGACC.

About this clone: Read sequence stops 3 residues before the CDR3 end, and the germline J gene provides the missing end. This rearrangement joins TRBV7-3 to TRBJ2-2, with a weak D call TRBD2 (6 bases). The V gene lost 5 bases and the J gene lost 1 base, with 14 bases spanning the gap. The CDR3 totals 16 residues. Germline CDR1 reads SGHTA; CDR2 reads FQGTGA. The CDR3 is CASSLGLARNTGELFF. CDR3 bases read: TGTGCCAGCAGCCTAGGGCTAGCGAGGAACACCGGGGAG.

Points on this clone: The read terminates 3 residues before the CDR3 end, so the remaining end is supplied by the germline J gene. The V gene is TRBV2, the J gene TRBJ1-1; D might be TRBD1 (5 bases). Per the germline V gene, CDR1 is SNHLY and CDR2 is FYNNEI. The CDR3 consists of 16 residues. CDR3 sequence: CASIGTSGKNSYEAFF. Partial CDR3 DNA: TGTGCCAGCATAGGGACTAGCGGGAAAAACTCCTACGAG. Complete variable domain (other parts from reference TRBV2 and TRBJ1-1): EPEVTQTPSHQVTQMGQEVILRCVPISNHLYFYWYRQILGQKVEFLVSFYNNEISEKSEIFDDQFSVERPDGSNFTLKIRSTKLEDSAMYFCASIGTSGKNSYEAFFGQGTRLTVV.

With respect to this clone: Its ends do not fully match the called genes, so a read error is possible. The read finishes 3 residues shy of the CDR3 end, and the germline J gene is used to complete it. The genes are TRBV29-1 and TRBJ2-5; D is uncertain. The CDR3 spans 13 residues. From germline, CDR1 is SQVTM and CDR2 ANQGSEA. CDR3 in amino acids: CNVVGQARETQYF. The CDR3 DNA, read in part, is TGCAACGTTGTAGGGCAGGCTCGGGAGACC.

The sequenced part of the CDR3 DNA is TGTGCCAGCAGAAATGAGGCGGCTGAA. Translated, it gives CASRNEAAE. The whole CDR3 reads CASRNEAAEAFF. The chain links TRBV7-6 to TRBJ1-1; D gene unclear. The CDR3 goes on 3 residues after the read ends, and that part is filled in from the germline J gene. Per the germline V gene, CDR1 is SGHVS and CDR2 is FNYEAQ. There are 12 residues in the CDR3. Trimming left V 6 bases short and J 6 bases short, with 11 bases between.